These 8 T cell receptor beta chains were sequenced from one sample in a study of early T cells in non-severe SARS-CoV-2 infection. TCRdb itself ran the 5' RACE reads through MiXCR, one entry per CDR3 protein. The table lists tens of thousands of distinct CDR3 sequences, roughly 14% of them singletons, with around 0.58% in the top ten. Sequenced: whole blood. Receptors originate from an adult who was a healthcare worker with PCR-confirmed SARS-CoV-2 infection or an uninfected control (not recorded which).

Note on this clonotype: A much larger clone differs by one base, so this may be a read error. The chain joins TRBV18 to TRBJ1-2; D gene unclear. The CDR3 is 15 amino acids. The ends were cut back, 9 bases at V and 0 bases at J, with 17 bases in the middle. CDR1 is KGHSH, CDR2 LQKENI, per germline. The CDR3 sequence: CASRLADPANYGYTF. DNA for the CDR3: TGTGCCAGTCGCCTCGCGGACCCAGCTAACTATGGCTACACCTTC.

The rearrangement uses TRBV18 and TRBJ1-2; tentatively, D is TRBD1 (6 bases). V shed 2 bases and J shed 2 bases, with 24 bases lying between them. Germline V CDR1 and CDR2: KGHSH, LQKENI. CDR3 length: 19 amino acids. CDR3 region: CASSPRGQKLSTKNYGYTF. CDR3 nucleotides: TGTGCCAGCTCACCAAGAGGACAGAAACTAAGTACTAAGAACTATGGCTACACCTTC.

V gene TRBV2 combines with J gene TRBJ2-5; D may be TRBD1 or TRBD2 (5 bases each). Trimming pared 4 bases from V and 5 bases from J, leaving 17 bases between. There are 15 residues in the CDR3. The germline gives CDR1 SNHLY, CDR2 FYNNEI. The CDR3 DNA sequence: TGTGCCAGCAGTGCTGTAGGGACCACCGAGGAGACCCAGTACTTC. This encodes CASSAVGTTEETQYF.

The chain couples TRBV30 to TRBJ2-5; TRBD1 matches 7 bases. The ends lost 0 bases at V and 3 bases at J; junction bases unmatched: 13. The CDR3 loop spans 17 amino acids. Germline V gives CDR1 GTSNPN, CDR2 SVGIG (reference sequence). The CDR3 DNA sequence: TGTGCCTGGAGTGTATGGCAACTGGGCAGGGGGAAAGAGACCCAGTACTTC. This gives the protein CAWSVWQLGRGKETQYF.

The chain employs TRBV12-3 or TRBV12-4 and TRBJ1-5; 9 positions agree with TRBD1. CDR3 length: 14 amino acids. V trimming: 4 bases; J trimming: 3 bases; junction bases outside the gene matches: 1. CDR3 nucleotides: TGTGCCAGCAGTTCACAGGGGGCCAATCAGCCCCAGCATTTT. It is translated as CASSSQGANQPQHF.

The chain uses TRBV3-1 and TRBJ1-3; D possibly corresponds to TRBD1 (5 bases). This CDR3 has 15 residues. The germline gives CDR1 LGHDT, CDR2 YNNKEL (reference sequence). The V gene lost 4 bases and the J gene lost 0 bases, with 10 bases spanning the gap. This CDR3 is CASSPGHGSGNTIYF. In DNA, the CDR3 is TGTGCCAGCAGCCCCGGACATGGCTCTGGAAACACCATATATTTT.

This clonotype was seen repeatedly, ten times or more. The genes are TRBV13 and TRBJ2-1, with 11 bases matching TRBD2. Trimming removed 5 bases from V and 7 bases from J; junction bases left unmatched: 7. Germline V gives CDR1 PRHDT, CDR2 FYEKMQ (reference sequence). The CDR3 runs 15 residues. The CDR3 bases are TGTGCCAGCAGCCTCACTAGCGGGGGTAGGAATGAGCAGTTCTTC. It translates to CASSLTSGGRNEQFF.

This clonotype was counted a few times. CDR3 protein: CAIGQGQPQHF. CDR3 coding DNA: TGTGCCATCGGACAGGGCCAGCCCCAGCATTTT. The rearrangement links TRBV10-3 to TRBJ1-5; 8 bases map to TRBD1. Germline CDR1 and CDR2: ENHRY and SYGVKD. J gave up 7 bases and V 8 bases, and 1 base lay outside the gene matches. The CDR3 extends over 11 amino acids.